This paragraph covers one TCR beta chain sequence. Its antigen is unidentified. The sample comes from a study of cytomegalovirus exposure and HLA in healthy donors. Findings and caveats of the study: Some V segments could not be told apart, so they were left out, TRBV6-2 and TRBV6-3 among them.

The PCR contained 60 Vbeta and 13 Jbeta primers. The method was immunoSEQ multiplex PCR; TCRdb's version includes in-frame clones alone and lacks a portion of them. This sample has about 150,000 clones; 60% to 80% occur once, and the top ten carry 9.5% to 15%. In germline, CDR1 is LNHNV, CDR2 YYDKDF (reference sequence). CDR3 length: 16 residues. The V end was cut by 2 bases, the J end by 3 bases, with 16 bases between. The J gene is TRBJ2-5, the V gene TRBV15, with D tentatively TRBD2 (6 bases). This receptor was identified in a man under 40 in good health and CMV-seropositive. What was sequenced was PBMCs. The CDR3 is CATSRSKGLTKETQYF. The CDR3 nucleotides read TGTGCCACCAGCAGATCAAAGGGACTTACTAAAGAGACCCAGTACTTC.